This T cell receptor beta chain was recovered during a study of CD8 T cells in Susac syndrome. A quantity of about 0.5 to 1 ug RNA underwent reverse transcription using random hexamers. TCR beta CDR3 was amplified by immunoSEQ covering 54 Vbeta and 13 Jbeta. TCRdb itself ran the immunoSEQ multiplex PCR reads through MiXCR, one entry per CDR3 protein. The repertoire includes about 430,000 distinct CDR3 sequences, roughly 85% of them detected once, and more than 0.09% sits in the top ten. Multiple sclerosis controls were treatment-naive patients with stable or active relapsing-remitting disease. Both CD4+ and CD8+ T cells were negatively isolated, and TEMRA cells underwent FACS enrichment. Per the germline V gene, CDR1 is SGHKS and CDR2 is YYEKEE (reference sequence). Unmatched junction bases numbered 14, after V lost 3 bases and J lost 0 bases. The CDR3 has 19 amino acids. Findings and caveats of the study: As acknowledged by the study, its TCR sequencing and HLA analysis included a relatively small number of individuals.

As to this clonotype: Its antigen is not identified.

V is TRBV5-5 and J is TRBJ1-5; TRBD1 aligns across 8 bases. This TCR came from a human donor with multiple sclerosis. The specimen sequenced was CD8+ T cells from PBMCs. CDR3 protein: CASSSVRGQDLYSNQPQHF. The CDR3 DNA sequence: TGTGCCAGCAGCTCTGTGCGGGGACAGGATCTTTATAGCAATCAGCCCCAGCATTTT. Complete variable domain (other parts from reference TRBV5-5 and TRBJ1-5): DAGVTQSPTHLIKTRGQQVTLRCSPISGHKSVSWYQQVLGQGPQFIFQYYEKEERGRGNFPDRFSARQFPNYSSELNVNALLLGDSALYLCASSSVRGQDLYSNQPQHFGDGTRLSIL.